This T cell receptor beta chain was found in a study of blood T cell repertoires in COVID-19. Background on the study: Sites across the United States, Italy and Spain contributed samples from acute and convalescent COVID-19. In each case, the material was cDNA or gDNA derived from T cells, B-cell-depleted T cells, or PBMCs.

V was clipped by 3 bases and J by 12 bases, with 14 bases between them. The length of the CDR3 is 12 residues. Germline CDR1 and CDR2: MDHEN and SYDVKM. Study processing details: Cell counts per sample came from amplifying reference gene primers. Sequencing was performed with immunoSEQ multiplex PCR; in TCRdb, only in-frame clones are kept and a portion is missing. V and J calls and clone size come straight from that table; D and trimming were deduced from the DNA. This table holds fewer than 80,000 clones, approximately 90% found once. The chain has TRBV28 and TRBJ1-1; maybe TRBD1 (6 bases). Sequencing was carried out using peripheral blood. The clonotype was recovered from a human donor in a cohort sampled during active COVID-19. CDR3 protein: CASSFGGPITFF. Here the CDR3 DNA reads TGTGCCAGCAGTTTCGGGGGGCCCATAACTTTCTTT.